Listed below are T cell receptor beta chains from one sample, sequenced in a study of blood T cell repertoires in COVID-19. Sequenced by immunoSEQ multiplex PCR; TCRdb stores in-frame clones only, minus some. The sample contains 650,000 to 800,000 clones, approximately 90% of which appear only once. Sample: peripheral blood. Receptor source: a young woman with acute or convalescent COVID-19. Each CDR3 is given with its conserved first and last residue. D genes are given only for firm matches. Some rows mark clone size as missing; the rest say once, few, many or name a class of expanded clone.

>TRBV9|NA|TRBJ1-1|NA
TGTGCCAGCAGCGTTAGCGGATACATGAACACTGAAGCTTTCTTT
CASSVSGYMNTEAFF
>TRBV2|TRBD2|TRBJ2-3|NA
TGTGCCAGCAGTGAAGAGCGGGGGGGAACCACAGATACGCAGTATTTT
CASSEERGGTTDTQYF
>TRBV10-2|TRBD2|TRBJ2-7|NA
TGCGCCAGCGGGAGGGTGCTGGGGCTCGAGCAGTACTTC
CASGRVLGLEQYF
>TRBV7-2|TRBD2|TRBJ2-7|NA
TGTGCCAGCAGCACTGAGCGGGGAACCTACGAGCAGTACTTC
CASSTERGTYEQYF
>TRBV19|NA|TRBJ1-5|few
TGTGCCAGTAGTATTAAAGGGGCCAATCAGCCCCAGCATTTT
CASSIKGANQPQHF
>TRBV30|NA|TRBJ2-7|NA
TGTGCCTGGAGTGTAAGCAGGGGGGACGAGCAGTACTTC
CAWSVSRGDEQYF
>TRBV11-3|NA|TRBJ1-1|once
TGTGCCAGCAGCCTAGGACGGGGGAACACTGAAGCTTTCTTT
CASSLGRGNTEAFF
>TRBV13|NA|TRBJ1-1|NA
TGTGCCAGCAGCTTTGGAGGGAGTAAGAAAAACACTGAAGCTTTCTTT
CASSFGGSKKNTEAFF
>TRBV6-5|NA|TRBJ2-2|NA
TGTGCCAGCCATCAGGGGTCCGGGGAGCTGTTTTTT
CASHQGSGELFF
>TRBV10-3|NA|TRBJ1-1|NA
TGTGCCATCACAAGGTTGGGGCAGAGCACTGAAGCTTTCTTT
CAITRLGQSTEAFF
>TRBV5-1|NA|TRBJ2-7|NA
TGCGCCAGCAGCTTGAGCGGCTACGAGCAGTACTTC
CASSLSGYEQYF
>TRBV10-2|TRBD2|TRBJ2-1|NA
TGCGCCAGCAGTGTGACTAGCGGGGGGGCCTACAATGAGCAGTTCTTC
CASSVTSGGAYNEQFF
>TRBV15|NA|TRBJ1-2|NA
TGTGCCACCAGCAGACCCACAGGGTCCCCTAACTATGGCTACACCTTC
CATSRPTGSPNYGYTF
>TRBV28|NA|TRBJ2-2|NA
TGTGCCAGCAGTAATCTGGACAACTGGGGGCTTTATTGGTGGACCGGGGAGCTGTTTTTT
CASSNLDNWGLYWWTGELFF
>TRBV7-9|NA|TRBJ1-2|NA
TGTGCCAGCAGCTTAGTCCAGGGGTCCCGCGGCTACACCTTC
CASSLVQGSRGYTF
>TRBV7-3|NA|TRBJ1-1|NA
TGTGCCAGCAGCTCGCAGAAGGGGACTGAAGCTTTCTTT
CASSSQKGTEAFF
>TRBV4-1|NA|TRBJ2-5|NA
TGCGCCAGCAGCCAAGAAGCCCTCAGGTTCCAAGAGACCCAGTACTTC
CASSQEALRFQETQYF
>TRBV4-2|NA|TRBJ2-6|NA
TGTGCCAGCAGCCAGCAAGCGGACTCTGGGGCCAACGTCCTGACTTTC
CASSQQADSGANVLTF
>TRBV4-3|NA|TRBJ1-2|NA
TGCGCCAGCAGCCAAGTTCCCGGCCGGGGGTATGACTATGGCTACACCTTC
CASSQVPGRGYDYGYTF
>TRBV12-5|NA|TRBJ2-1|NA
TGTGCTAGTGGTTGGGGGCCGAACAATGAGCAGTTCTTC
CASGWGPNNEQFF
>TRBV24-1|NA|TRBJ1-5|NA
TGTGCCACCAGTTCTCAGGGTATGAAACAGCCCCAGCATTTT
CATSSQGMKQPQHF
>TRBV18|NA|TRBJ1-1|NA
TGTGCCAGCTCACCACCGGGCGGACAGAACACTGAAGCTTTCTTT
CASSPPGGQNTEAFF
>TRBV4-1|TRBD2|TRBJ2-1|NA
TGCGCCAGCAGCCAAGTTCTCCTCCTACTAGCGGGGGCCCACAATGAGCAGTTCTTC
CASSQVLLLLAGAHNEQFF
>TRBV30|NA|TRBJ1-5|NA
TGTGCCTGGAGTTCGGGGGGCAATCAGCCCCAGCATTTT
CAWSSGGNQPQHF
>TRBV28|TRBD1|TRBJ1-6|NA
TGTGCCAGCAGGCTAGGGGGACAGACAACACCCCTCCACTTT
CASRLGGQTTPLHF
>TRBV5-1|NA|TRBJ1-1|NA
TGCGCCAGCAGTTTCCCGGACCCCCCCGGAGGGTTGAACACTGAAGCTTTCTTT
CASSFPDPPGGLNTEAFF
>TRBV20-1|NA|TRBJ1-1|once
TGCAGTGCTATAGCAGTATCTGAAGCTTTCTTT
CSAIAVSEAFF
>TRBV6-5|TRBD1|TRBJ1-6|NA
TGTGCCAGCAGTCCCGGGACAGGGACTTCTTCACCCCTCCACTTT
CASSPGTGTSSPLHF